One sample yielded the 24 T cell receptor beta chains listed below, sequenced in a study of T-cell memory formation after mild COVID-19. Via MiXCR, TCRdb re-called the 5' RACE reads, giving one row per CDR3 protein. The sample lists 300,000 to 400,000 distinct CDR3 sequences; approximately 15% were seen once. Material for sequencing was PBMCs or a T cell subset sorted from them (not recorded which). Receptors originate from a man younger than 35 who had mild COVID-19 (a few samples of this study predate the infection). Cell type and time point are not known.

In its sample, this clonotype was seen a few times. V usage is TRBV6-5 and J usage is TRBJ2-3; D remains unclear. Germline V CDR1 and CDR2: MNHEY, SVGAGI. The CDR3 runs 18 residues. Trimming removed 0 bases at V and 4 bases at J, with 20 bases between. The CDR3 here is CASSYSPGVPPASDTQYF. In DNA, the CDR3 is TGTGCCAGCAGTTACTCCCCCGGCGTGCCTCCGGCATCAGATACGCAGTATTTT.

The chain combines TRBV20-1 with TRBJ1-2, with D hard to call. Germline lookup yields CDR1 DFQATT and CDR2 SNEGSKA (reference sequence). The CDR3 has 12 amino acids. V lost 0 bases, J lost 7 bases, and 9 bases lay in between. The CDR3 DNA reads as TGCAGTGCTAGAGACAGGTCGGGTGGCTACACCTTC. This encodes CSARDRSGGYTF.

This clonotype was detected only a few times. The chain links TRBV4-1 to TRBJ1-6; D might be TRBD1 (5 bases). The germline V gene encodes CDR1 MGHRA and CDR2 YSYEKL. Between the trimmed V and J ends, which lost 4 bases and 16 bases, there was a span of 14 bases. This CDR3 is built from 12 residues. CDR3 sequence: CASSPLGVQLHF. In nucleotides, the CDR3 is TGCGCCAGCAGCCCCTTAGGGGTTCAGCTCCACTTT.

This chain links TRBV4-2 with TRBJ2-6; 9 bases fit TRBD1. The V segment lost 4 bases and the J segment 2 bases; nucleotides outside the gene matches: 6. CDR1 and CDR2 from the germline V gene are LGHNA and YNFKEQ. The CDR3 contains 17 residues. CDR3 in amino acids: CASSRTGAAAGANVLTF. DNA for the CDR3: TGTGCCAGCAGCCGGACAGGGGCCGCCGCTGGGGCCAACGTCCTGACTTTC.

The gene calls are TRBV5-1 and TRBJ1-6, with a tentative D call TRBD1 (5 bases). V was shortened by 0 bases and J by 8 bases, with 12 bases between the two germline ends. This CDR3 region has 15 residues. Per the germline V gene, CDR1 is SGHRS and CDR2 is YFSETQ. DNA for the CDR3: TGCGCCAGCAGCTTGGTCGGCAGGGATTATTCACCCCTCCACTTT. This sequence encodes CASSLVGRDYSPLHF.

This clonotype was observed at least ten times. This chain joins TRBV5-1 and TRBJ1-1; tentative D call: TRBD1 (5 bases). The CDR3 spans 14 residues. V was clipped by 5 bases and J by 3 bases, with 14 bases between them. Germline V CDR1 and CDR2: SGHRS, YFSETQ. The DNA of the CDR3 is TGCGCCAGCAGTGTGGAGACAGCATACACTGAAGCTTTCTTT. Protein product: CASSVETAYTEAFF.

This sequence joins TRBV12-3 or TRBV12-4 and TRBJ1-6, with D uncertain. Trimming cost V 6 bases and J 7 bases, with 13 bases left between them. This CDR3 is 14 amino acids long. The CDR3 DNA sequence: TGTGCCAGCAGGCCCGACTCGGTGAATTCACCCCTCCACTTT. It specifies CASRPDSVNSPLHF.

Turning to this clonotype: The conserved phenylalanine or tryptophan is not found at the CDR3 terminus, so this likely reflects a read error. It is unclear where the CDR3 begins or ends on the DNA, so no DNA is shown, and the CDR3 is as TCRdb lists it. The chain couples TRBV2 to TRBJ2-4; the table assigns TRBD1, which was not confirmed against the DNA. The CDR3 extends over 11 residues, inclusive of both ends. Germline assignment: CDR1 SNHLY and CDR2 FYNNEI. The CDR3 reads CASSGVGALLS.

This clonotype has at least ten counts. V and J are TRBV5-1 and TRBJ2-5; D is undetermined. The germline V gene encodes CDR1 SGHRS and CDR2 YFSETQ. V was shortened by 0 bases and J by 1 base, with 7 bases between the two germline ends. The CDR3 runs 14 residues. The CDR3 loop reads CASSLEVSQETQYF. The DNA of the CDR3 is TGCGCCAGCAGCTTGGAGGTCAGCCAAGAGACCCAGTACTTC.

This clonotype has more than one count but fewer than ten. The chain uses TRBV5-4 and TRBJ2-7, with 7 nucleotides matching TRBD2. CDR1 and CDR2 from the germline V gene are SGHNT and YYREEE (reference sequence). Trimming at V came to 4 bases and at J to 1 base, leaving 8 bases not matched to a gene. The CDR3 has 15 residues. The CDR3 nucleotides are TGTGCCAGCAGCCGGGGACTACCGCCATCCTACGAGCAGTACTTC. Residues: CASSRGLPPSYEQYF.

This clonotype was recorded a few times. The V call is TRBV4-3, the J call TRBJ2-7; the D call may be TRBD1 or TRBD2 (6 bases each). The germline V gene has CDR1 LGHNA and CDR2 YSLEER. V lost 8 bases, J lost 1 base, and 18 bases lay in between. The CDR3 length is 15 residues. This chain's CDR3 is CASPEGGSSSYEQYV. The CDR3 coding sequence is TGCGCCAGCCCGGAGGGGGGATCATCATCCTACGAGCAGTACGTC.

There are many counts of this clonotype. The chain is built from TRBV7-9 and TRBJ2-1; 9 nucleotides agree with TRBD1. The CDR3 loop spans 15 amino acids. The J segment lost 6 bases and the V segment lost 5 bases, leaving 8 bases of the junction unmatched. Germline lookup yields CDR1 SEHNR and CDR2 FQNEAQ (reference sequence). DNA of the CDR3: TGTGCCAGCAGCCCGGTGGACAGGGGCCGCAATGAGCAGTTCTTC. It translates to CASSPVDRGRNEQFF.

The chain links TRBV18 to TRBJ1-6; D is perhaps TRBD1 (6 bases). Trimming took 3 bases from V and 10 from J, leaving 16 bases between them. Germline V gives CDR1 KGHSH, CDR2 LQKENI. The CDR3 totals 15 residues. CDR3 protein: CASSPSGGLGSPLHF. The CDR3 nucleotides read TGTGCCAGCTCACCCTCCGGGGGCCTAGGGTCACCCCTCCACTTT. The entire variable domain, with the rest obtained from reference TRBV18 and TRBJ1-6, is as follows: NAGVMQNPRHLVRRRGQEARLRCSPMKGHSHVYWYRQLPEEGLKFMVYLQKENIIDESGMPKERFSAEFPKEGPSILRIQQVVRGDSAAYFCASSPSGGLGSPLHFGNGTRLTVT.

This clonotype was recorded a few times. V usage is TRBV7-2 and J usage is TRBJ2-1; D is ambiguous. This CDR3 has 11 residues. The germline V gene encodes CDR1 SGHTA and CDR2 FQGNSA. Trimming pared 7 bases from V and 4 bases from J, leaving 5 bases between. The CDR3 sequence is CASTLYNEQFF. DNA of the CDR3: TGTGCCAGCACCCTTTACAATGAGCAGTTCTTC.

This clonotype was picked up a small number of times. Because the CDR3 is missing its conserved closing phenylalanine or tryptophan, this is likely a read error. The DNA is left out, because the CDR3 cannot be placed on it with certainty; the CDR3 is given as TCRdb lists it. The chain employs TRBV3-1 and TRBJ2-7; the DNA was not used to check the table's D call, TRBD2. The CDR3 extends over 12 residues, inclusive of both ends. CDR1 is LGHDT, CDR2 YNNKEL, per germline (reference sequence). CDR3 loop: CASSQDPPLAQD.

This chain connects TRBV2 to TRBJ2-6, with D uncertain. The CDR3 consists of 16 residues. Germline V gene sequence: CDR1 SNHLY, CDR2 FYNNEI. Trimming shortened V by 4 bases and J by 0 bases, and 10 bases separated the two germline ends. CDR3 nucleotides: TGTGCCAGCAGTGTCCTACGGTCCTCTGGGGCCAACGTCCTGACTTTC. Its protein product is CASSVLRSSGANVLTF. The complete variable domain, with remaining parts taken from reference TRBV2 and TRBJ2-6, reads EPEVTQTPSHQVTQMGQEVILRCVPISNHLYFYWYRQILGQKVEFLVSFYNNEISEKSEIFDDQFSVERPDGSNFTLKIRSTKLEDSAMYFCASSVLRSSGANVLTFGAGSRLTVL.

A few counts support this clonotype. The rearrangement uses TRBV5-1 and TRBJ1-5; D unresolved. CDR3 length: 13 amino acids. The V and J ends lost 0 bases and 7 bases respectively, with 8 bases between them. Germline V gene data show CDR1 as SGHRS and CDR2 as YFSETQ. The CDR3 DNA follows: TGCGCCAGCAGCTTGGGGCAGCAGCAGCCCCAGCATTTT. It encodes CASSLGQQQPQHF.

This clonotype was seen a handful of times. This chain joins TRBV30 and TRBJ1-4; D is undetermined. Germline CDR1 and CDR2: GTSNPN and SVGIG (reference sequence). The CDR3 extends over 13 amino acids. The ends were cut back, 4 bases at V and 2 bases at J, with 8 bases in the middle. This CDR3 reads CAWKRWTNEKLFF. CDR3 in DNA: TGTGCCTGGAAGAGGTGGACTAATGAAAAACTGTTTTTT.

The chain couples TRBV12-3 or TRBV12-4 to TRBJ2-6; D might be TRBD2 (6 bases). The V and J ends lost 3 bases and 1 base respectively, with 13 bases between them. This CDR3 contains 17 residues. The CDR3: CASSFETGESGANVLTF. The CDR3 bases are TGTGCCAGCAGTTTTGAAACGGGGGAATCTGGGGCCAACGTCCTGACTTTC.

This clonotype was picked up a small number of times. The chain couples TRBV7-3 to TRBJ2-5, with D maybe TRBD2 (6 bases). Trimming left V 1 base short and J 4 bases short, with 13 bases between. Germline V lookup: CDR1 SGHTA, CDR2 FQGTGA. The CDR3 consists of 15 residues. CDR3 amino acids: CASSLSSGDIETQYF. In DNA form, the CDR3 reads TGTGCCAGCAGCTTAAGTTCGGGGGATATAGAGACCCAGTACTTC.

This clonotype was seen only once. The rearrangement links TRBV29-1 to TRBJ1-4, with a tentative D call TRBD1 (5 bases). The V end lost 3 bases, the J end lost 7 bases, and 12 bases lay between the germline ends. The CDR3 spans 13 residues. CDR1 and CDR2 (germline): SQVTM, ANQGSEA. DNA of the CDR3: TGCAGCGTTGATGCAGGGCCGGGTGAAAAACTGTTTTTT. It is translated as CSVDAGPGEKLFF.

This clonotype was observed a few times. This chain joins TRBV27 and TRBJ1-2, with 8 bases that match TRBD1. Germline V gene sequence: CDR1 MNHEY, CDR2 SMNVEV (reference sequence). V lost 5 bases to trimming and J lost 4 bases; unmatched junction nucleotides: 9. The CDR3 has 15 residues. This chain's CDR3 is CASSPGTGFLYGYTF. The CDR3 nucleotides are TGTGCCAGCAGTCCCGGGACAGGTTTCCTCTATGGCTACACCTTC.

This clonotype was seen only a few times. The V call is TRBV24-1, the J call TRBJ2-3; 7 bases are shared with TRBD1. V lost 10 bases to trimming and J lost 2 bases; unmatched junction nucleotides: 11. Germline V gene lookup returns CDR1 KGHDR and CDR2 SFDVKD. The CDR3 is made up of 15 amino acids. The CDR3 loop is CATQPGTEDTDTQYF. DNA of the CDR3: TGTGCCACTCAACCCGGGACAGAAGACACAGATACGCAGTATTTT.

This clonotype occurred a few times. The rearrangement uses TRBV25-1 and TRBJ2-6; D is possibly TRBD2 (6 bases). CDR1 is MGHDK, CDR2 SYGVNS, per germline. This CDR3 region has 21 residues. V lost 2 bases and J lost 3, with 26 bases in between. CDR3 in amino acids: CASSERQMGGRALFGANVLTF. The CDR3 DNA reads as TGTGCCAGCAGTGAACGGCAGATGGGGGGTAGGGCTCTCTTTGGGGCCAACGTCCTGACTTTC.